This is a list of T cell receptor beta chains from one sample in a study of shared clonotypes between healthy human individuals. Only in-frame clones appear in the TCRdb table, and some are missing; sequencing was by immunoSEQ multiplex PCR. The sample lists around 2.1 million clones, approximately 95% occurring once. Sequencing was performed on naive CD4+ T cells sorted from blood. The source of these receptors is a man between 18 and 29 years old in good health. Each CDR3 is given with its conserved first and last residue. Each record gives: CDR3 length, D gene, V gene, J gene, clone size, CDR3 protein, CDR3 DNA. A D gene is named only where the DNA matches it firmly. Expanded clones are given a class, and other clones once, few, many or no size at all.

15	.	TRBV7-2	TRBJ1-6	.	CASSLGQANNSPLHF	TGTGCCAGCAGCTTAGGACAGGCCAATAATTCACCCCTCCACTTT
15	TRBD1	TRBV6-5	TRBJ2-2	.	CASRVGTGNTGELFF	TGTGCCAGCAGGGTGGGGACAGGGAACACCGGGGAGCTGTTTTTT
16	.	TRBV5-8	TRBJ1-1	once	CASSLRAQRRNTEAFF	TGTGCCAGCAGCCTTAGGGCGCAAAGAAGGAACACTGAAGCTTTCTTT
15	TRBD1	TRBV6-5	TRBJ2-7	.	CASSGGTGPPYEQYF	TGTGCCAGCAGTGGAGGGACAGGGCCCCCCTACGAGCAGTACTTC
14	.	TRBV27	TRBJ2-7	.	CASSPVADTYEQYF	TGTGCCAGCAGTCCCGTCGCTGATACTTACGAGCAGTACTTC
17	TRBD1	TRBV11-1	TRBJ2-2	once	CASSSTDRGLYGGELFF	TGTGCCAGCAGCTCAACGGACAGGGGGCTCTATGGCGGGGAGCTGTTTTTT
13	.	TRBV7-8	TRBJ1-1	.	CASSFRVGTEAFF	TGTGCCAGCAGCTTTAGAGTCGGGACTGAAGCTTTCTTT
14	.	TRBV2	TRBJ1-4	.	CASSVQGILEKLFF	TGTGCCAGCAGCGTACAGGGAATTCTGGAAAAACTGTTTTTT
14	.	TRBV6-5	TRBJ1-4	once	CASSYDWGKEKLFF	TGTGCCAGCAGTTACGATTGGGGGAAGGAAAAACTGTTTTTT
15	TRBD1	TRBV6-1	TRBJ2-7	.	CASSLRDRAHYEQYF	TGTGCCAGCAGTCTCCGGGACAGGGCCCACTACGAGCAGTACTTC
13	.	TRBV6-1	TRBJ2-5	.	CASVAQLGETQYF	TGTGCCAGCGTTGCCCAGTTGGGAGAGACCCAGTACTTC
15	TRBD1	TRBV29-1	TRBJ2-7	once	CSVAGGGQGVYEQYF	TGCAGCGTTGCAGGAGGGGGACAGGGGGTCTACGAGCAGTACTTC
12	.	TRBV12-5	TRBJ2-1	.	CASGRTGYEQFF	TGTGCTAGTGGCCGTACGGGGTATGAGCAGTTCTTC
15	TRBD1	TRBV28	TRBJ1-6	.	CASRRDRGKGSPLHF	TGTGCCAGCAGACGGGACAGGGGAAAGGGTTCACCCCTCCACTTT
18	TRBD2	TRBV5-1	TRBJ2-5	.	CASSLAPSGGSLQETQYF	TGCGCCAGCAGCTTGGCACCTAGCGGGGGGTCCCTCCAAGAGACCCAGTACTTC
17	TRBD2	TRBV18	TRBJ2-7	.	CASSPGLAGVLAYEQYF	TGTGCCAGCTCACCGGGGCTAGCGGGGGTTCTTGCCTACGAGCAGTACTTC
17	TRBD1	TRBV7-8	TRBJ2-1	.	CASSSPPGTADYNEQFF	TGTGCCAGCAGCTCCCCCCCAGGGACAGCTGACTACAATGAGCAGTTCTTC
13	.	TRBV11-3	TRBJ1-1	.	CASSPTMNTEAFF	TGTGCCAGCAGCCCCACTATGAACACTGAAGCTTTCTTT
17	TRBD2	TRBV5-1	TRBJ2-3	.	CASSLNIGAGGADTQYF	TGCGCCAGCAGCTTGAACATCGGGGCCGGGGGGGCAGATACGCAGTATTTT
15	TRBD1	TRBV6-1	TRBJ2-1	.	CASSVWTGGYNEQFF	TGTGCCAGCAGTGTATGGACAGGGGGGTACAATGAGCAGTTCTTC
15	TRBD2	TRBV5-4	TRBJ2-5	.	CASSITSGSKETQYF	TGTGCCAGCAGCATCACTAGCGGGAGTAAAGAGACCCAGTACTTC
17	.	TRBV2	TRBJ1-4	.	CASSEADLVGFNEKLFF	TGTGCCAGCAGTGAAGCGGATCTAGTAGGGTTTAATGAAAAACTGTTTTTT
14	.	TRBV27	TRBJ2-7	.	CASSLKSIGYEQYF	TGTGCCAGCAGTTTAAAGTCCATCGGATACGAGCAGTACTTC
17	TRBD2	TRBV27	TRBJ2-3	.	CASSLIGSGGTTDTQYF	TGTGCCAGCAGTCTAATTGGGAGCGGGGGGACCACAGATACGCAGTATTTT
13	.	TRBV6-1	TRBJ2-5	.	CASSESKKETQYF	TGTGCCAGCAGTGAATCGAAGAAAGAGACCCAGTACTTC
15	TRBD2	TRBV10-2	TRBJ2-7	.	CASSGLLAGTYEQYF	TGCGCCAGCAGTGGGCTACTAGCGGGAACCTACGAGCAGTACTTC
17	TRBD2	TRBV4-2	TRBJ2-7	.	CASSPGTSGPNGHEQYF	TGTGCCAGCAGCCCCGGGACTAGTGGCCCAAATGGTCACGAGCAGTACTTC
14	.	TRBV10-3	TRBJ1-4	.	CAISENPDGEKLFF	TGTGCCATCAGCGAGAACCCGGATGGGGAAAAACTGTTTTTT
13	.	TRBV13	TRBJ2-7	.	CASSFRSSYEQYF	TGTGCCAGCAGCTTCAGGAGCTCCTACGAGCAGTACTTC
14	.	TRBV7-2	TRBJ1-1	.	CASSLGGVATEAFF	TGTGCCAGCAGCTTAGGTGGGGTAGCCACTGAAGCTTTCTTT
14	.	TRBV27	TRBJ2-3	.	CASSFGQRTDTQYF	TGTGCCAGCAGTTTTGGACAGCGCACAGATACGCAGTATTTT
14	.	TRBV10-1	TRBJ2-2	once	CASTGHVNTGELFF	TGCGCCAGCACGGGACACGTGAACACCGGGGAGCTGTTTTTT